The 10 T cell receptor beta chains listed next were all sequenced from one sample in a study of graft-versus-host responses after intestinal transplantation. Profiling relied on immunoSEQ multiplex PCR, and the TCRdb table lists in-frame clones only, not all of them. The sample contains about 54,000 clones, less than 95% of which appear only once. The specimen comprised PBMCs, sampled roughly 660 days after intestinal transplant. These receptors were collected from a human patient who received an intestinal transplant, so some T cells may come from the graft donor.

This chain uses TRBV4-2 with TRBJ2-2; weak D call: TRBD2 (6 bases). The CDR3 loop spans 18 amino acids. The V gene lost 0 bases and the J gene lost 5 bases, with 19 bases spanning the gap. Per germline, CDR1 LGHNA and CDR2 YNFKEQ. In nucleotides, the CDR3 is TGTGCCAGCAGCCAAGATCCCCCCACGGGGGTAACAACCGGGGAGCTGTTTTTT. Translation: CASSQDPPTGVTTGELFF.

This chain connects TRBV5-6 to TRBJ1-1; 7 nucleotides line up with TRBD1. CDR1 and CDR2 from the germline V gene are SGHDT and YYEEEE. The junction had 6 bases not matched to a gene; V was cut back by 2 bases and J by 5 bases. The CDR3 covers 14 residues. The CDR3 DNA is TGTGCCAGCAGCTTCGACAGGGTAAAAACTGAAGCTTTCTTT. Its protein product is CASSFDRVKTEAFF.

This clone showed up just once. The chain has TRBV10-3 and TRBJ2-5; 8 bases are a match to TRBD1. This CDR3 is built from 13 residues. The V segment lost 7 bases and the J segment 5 bases; nucleotides outside the gene matches: 6. CDR1 and CDR2 from the germline V gene are ENHRY and SYGVKD. For the CDR3, the DNA is TGTGCCATCAACCAGGGGGCGGAGGAGACCCAGTACTTC. Its translation: CAINQGAEETQYF.

By frequency in the sample, this clone is medium-sized. This chain joins TRBV6-7 and TRBJ1-2; D is ambiguous. TRBV6-7 is treated as an ORF (open reading frame) with a function not yet certain. The CDR3 sequence is 11 residues long. The V end was cut by 5 bases, the J end by 3 bases, with 4 bases between. This CDR3 is CASSGHYGYTF. The DNA for the CDR3 is TGTGCCAGCAGTGGACACTATGGCTACACCTTC.

V usage is TRBV11-3 and J usage is TRBJ2-3; 7 nucleotides match TRBD2. V lost 0 bases and J lost 1; bases outside the gene matches: 4. The germline CDR1 and CDR2 sequences are SGHNT and YENEEA. This CDR3 region has 16 residues. The CDR3: CASSLDGSGGTDTQYF. The CDR3 coding sequence is TGTGCCAGCAGCTTAGATGGGAGCGGGGGCACAGATACGCAGTATTTT.

The gene calls are TRBV6-1 and TRBJ2-3; 8 bases line up with TRBD2. The V segment lost 3 bases and the J segment 1 base; nucleotides outside the gene matches: 0. Germline V gives CDR1 MNHNS, CDR2 SASEGT. The CDR3 contains 14 residues. The CDR3 sequence: CASSETSGTDTQYF. In DNA, the CDR3 is TGTGCCAGCAGTGAGACTAGCGGCACAGATACGCAGTATTTT.

The chain is built from TRBV2 and TRBJ1-3, with D hard to call. The CDR3 has 16 residues. Germline lookup yields CDR1 SNHLY and CDR2 FYNNEI. V lost 2 bases to trimming and J lost 0 bases, with 11 bases between them. CDR3 coding DNA: TGTGCCAGCAGTGAACGGCGAGGAAGCTCTGGAAACACCATATATTTT. Protein product: CASSERRGSSGNTIYF.

V and J are TRBV10-1 and TRBJ1-1; possibly TRBD1 for D (5 bases). CDR1 is WNHNN, CDR2 SYGVQD, per germline (reference sequence). V was clipped by 3 bases and J by 8 bases, with 10 bases between them. The CDR3 has 12 amino acids. CDR3 sequence (DNA): TGCGCCAGCAGTGAATGGGGCTCCGAAGCTTTCTTT. The encoded protein is CASSEWGSEAFF.

This chain uses TRBV9 with TRBJ2-2, with D hard to call. Trimming pared 3 bases from V and 1 base from J, leaving 10 bases between. Germline V gene data show CDR1 as SGDLS and CDR2 as YYNGEE. The CDR3 has 15 amino acids. The CDR3 DNA sequence: TGTGCCAGCAGCGGCCTCGACTGGAACACCGGGGAGCTGTTTTTT. Its protein product is CASSGLDWNTGELFF.

The gene calls are TRBV5-1 and TRBJ2-1; 9 positions match TRBD2. Germline V gene data show CDR1 as SGHRS and CDR2 as YFSETQ. Trimming cost V 0 bases and J 8 bases; bases outside gene matches: 12. This CDR3 spans 17 amino acids. The CDR3 spells CASSLGGGGAVGYEQFF. CDR3 DNA sequence: TGCGCCAGCAGCTTGGGTGGCGGGGGGGCCGTCGGCTATGAGCAGTTCTTC.